These T cell receptor beta chains were read from a single sample in a study of T cell responses to AZD1222 COVID-19 vaccine. Using immunoSEQ multiplex PCR, the repertoire was profiled, and TCRdb retains in-frame clones only, with some absent. This table holds 140,000 or so clones, roughly 90% found once. The sequencing used peripheral blood, collected 28 days after the second AZD1222 dose. The receptors were sampled from an adult who received the AZD1222 COVID-19 vaccine. Both conserved end residues are part of each CDR3. The D gene is left open where the match is weak. Only part of the rows carry a size: once, few, many, or a class if the clone is expanded.

j_call: TRBJ1-5
clone_size: NA
d_call: NA
v_call: TRBV19
cdr3_nt: TGTGCCAGTAGTATCGTCGGGTTTTCGGATCAGCCCCAGCATTTT
cdr3_aa: CASSIVGFSDQPQHF

j_call: TRBJ2-7
clone_size: NA
d_call: TRBD2
v_call: TRBV28
cdr3_nt: TGTGCCAGCAGCCTTAGCGGGAGGGGTACCTACGAGCAGTACTTC
cdr3_aa: CASSLSGRGTYEQYF

j_call: TRBJ2-1
clone_size: many
d_call: NA
v_call: TRBV20-1
cdr3_nt: TGCAGTGCTAGTCCACGGGGGGCGAGTGAGCAGTTCTTC
cdr3_aa: CSASPRGASEQFF

j_call: TRBJ1-5
clone_size: NA
d_call: TRBD1
v_call: TRBV19
cdr3_nt: TGTGCCAGTAGTAGTGGGACAGGGTGGGGACAGCCCCAGCATTTT
cdr3_aa: CASSSGTGWGQPQHF

j_call: TRBJ2-5
clone_size: once
d_call: NA
v_call: TRBV11-3
cdr3_nt: TGTGCCAGCAGCTCGTCAGGGGTACGGGGGCAAGAGACCCAGTACTTC
cdr3_aa: CASSSSGVRGQETQYF

j_call: TRBJ2-7
clone_size: NA
d_call: NA
v_call: TRBV7-8
cdr3_nt: TGTGCCAGCAGCATCTCCGGGAGCTCCTACGAGCAGTACTTC
cdr3_aa: CASSISGSSYEQYF

j_call: TRBJ1-6
clone_size: NA
d_call: NA
v_call: TRBV6-5
cdr3_nt: TGTGCCAGCAGTTACTCGGAGGGTGTCCATAATTCACCCCTCCACTTT
cdr3_aa: CASSYSEGVHNSPLHF

j_call: TRBJ1-5
clone_size: NA
d_call: NA
v_call: TRBV9
cdr3_nt: TGTGCCAGCAGCGTAGGGGCGGGGAATCAGCCCCAGCATTTT
cdr3_aa: CASSVGAGNQPQHF

j_call: TRBJ1-4
clone_size: NA
d_call: NA
v_call: TRBV5-4
cdr3_nt: TGTGCCAGCAGCTCCGGGACGTCGGGGGATGAAAAACTGTTTTTT
cdr3_aa: CASSSGTSGDEKLFF

j_call: TRBJ2-1
clone_size: NA
d_call: TRBD2
v_call: TRBV4-2
cdr3_nt: TGTGCCAGCAGCCTTTCGACGGGCGGGAGTGGTCCTCACAATGAGCAGTTCTTC
cdr3_aa: CASSLSTGGSGPHNEQFF

j_call: TRBJ2-7
clone_size: NA
d_call: NA
v_call: TRBV7-9
cdr3_nt: TGTGCCAGCAGCTTAAGGACTGGTGGATTCGAGCAGTACTTC
cdr3_aa: CASSLRTGGFEQYF

j_call: TRBJ2-4
clone_size: NA
d_call: NA
v_call: TRBV5-6
cdr3_nt: TGTGCCAGCAGCGGAGGCCGACGGATCCTAGCCAAAAACATTCAGTACTTC
cdr3_aa: CASSGGRRILAKNIQYF

j_call: TRBJ1-4
clone_size: NA
d_call: NA
v_call: TRBV30
cdr3_nt: TGTGCCTGGAGTGTACGGCAGGCGAATGAAAAACTGTTTTTT
cdr3_aa: CAWSVRQANEKLFF

j_call: TRBJ1-1
clone_size: NA
d_call: NA
v_call: TRBV4-1
cdr3_nt: TGCGCCAGCAGCCGGGGCGTAGGGGCGGTGACTGAAGCTTTCTTT
cdr3_aa: CASSRGVGAVTEAFF

j_call: TRBJ1-4
clone_size: NA
d_call: NA
v_call: TRBV28
cdr3_nt: TGTGCCAGCAGGCCGAGGGGAGGCAGTAATGAAAAACTGTTTTTT
cdr3_aa: CASRPRGGSNEKLFF

j_call: TRBJ2-2
clone_size: NA
d_call: TRBD2
v_call: TRBV7-3
cdr3_nt: TGTGCCAGCAGCTTATACGCGGGGGAATACACCGGGGAGCTGTTTTTT
cdr3_aa: CASSLYAGEYTGELFF

j_call: TRBJ1-1
clone_size: NA
d_call: NA
v_call: TRBV7-8
cdr3_nt: TGTGCCAGCAGCAACCTTGACGGGGTGAACACTGAAGCTTTCTTT
cdr3_aa: CASSNLDGVNTEAFF

j_call: TRBJ2-2
clone_size: NA
d_call: TRBD2
v_call: TRBV7-7
cdr3_nt: TGTGCTAGCAGCTTAGCGGGAGCCGGGGAGCTGTTTTTT
cdr3_aa: CASSLAGAGELFF

j_call: TRBJ1-2
clone_size: NA
d_call: TRBD1
v_call: TRBV3-1/TRBV3-2
cdr3_nt: TGTGCCAGCAGCCAATCGGACAGGGGTGGGTATGGCTACACCTTC
cdr3_aa: CASSQSDRGGYGYTF

j_call: TRBJ2-7
clone_size: NA
d_call: NA
v_call: TRBV7-9
cdr3_nt: TGTGCCAGCAGCTTAACCGCCTACGAGCAGTACTTC
cdr3_aa: CASSLTAYEQYF

j_call: TRBJ2-1
clone_size: NA
d_call: TRBD2
v_call: TRBV7-9
cdr3_nt: TGTGCCAGCAGCCCGGGACTAGCGGGAGTGAATGAGCAGTTCTTC
cdr3_aa: CASSPGLAGVNEQFF

j_call: TRBJ1-4
clone_size: NA
d_call: NA
v_call: TRBV5-1
cdr3_nt: TGCGCCAGCAGCTTCGGCAGCCATGAAAAACTGTTTTTT
cdr3_aa: CASSFGSHEKLFF

j_call: TRBJ2-2
clone_size: NA
d_call: TRBD1
v_call: TRBV4-3
cdr3_nt: TGCGCCAGCAGCCAAGATAGAAGACAGGGGCGTTCACCCGGGGAGCTGTTTTTT
cdr3_aa: CASSQDRRQGRSPGELFF

j_call: TRBJ1-3
clone_size: NA
d_call: TRBD1
v_call: TRBV30
cdr3_nt: TGTGCCTGGAGTGTTACAGGGGGGAGTGGAAACACCATATATTTT
cdr3_aa: CAWSVTGGSGNTIYF

j_call: TRBJ1-2
clone_size: NA
d_call: NA
v_call: TRBV27
cdr3_nt: TGTGCCAGCAGTCTCACCGGGACGATATATGGCTACACCTTC
cdr3_aa: CASSLTGTIYGYTF

j_call: TRBJ2-7
clone_size: once
d_call: TRBD1
v_call: TRBV25-1
cdr3_nt: TGTGCCAGCAGTGACCCCGGGACAGGGACCTACGAGCAGTACTTC
cdr3_aa: CASSDPGTGTYEQYF

j_call: TRBJ1-2
clone_size: once
d_call: NA
v_call: TRBV6-5
cdr3_nt: TGTGCCAGCAGTTACGAGTTGTTGGTCTACACCTTC
cdr3_aa: CASSYELLVYTF

j_call: TRBJ2-2
clone_size: NA
d_call: NA
v_call: TRBV5-6
cdr3_nt: TGTGCCAGCAGCTTTCTGGGGGGCAACACCGGGGAGCTGTTTTTT
cdr3_aa: CASSFLGGNTGELFF

j_call: TRBJ1-5
clone_size: NA
d_call: NA
v_call: TRBV6-5
cdr3_nt: TGTGCCAGCAGTTACTCGTCAGGGATTGGGCAGCCCCAGCATTTT
cdr3_aa: CASSYSSGIGQPQHF